This entry is about one T cell receptor (beta chain). The target antigen is unknown. The data derive from a study of cytomegalovirus exposure and HLA in healthy donors. Overall study results and limits: In terms of immune exposure information, only CMV serostatus was available.

The CDR3 runs 13 residues. The germline V and J ends were trimmed by 5 bases and 6 bases, with 10 bases remaining between them. CDR1 is SGHAT, CDR2 FQDESV, per germline (reference sequence). PCR used 60 Vbeta primers and 13 Jbeta primers. Only in-frame clones appear in the TCRdb table, and some are missing; sequencing was by immunoSEQ multiplex PCR. The table lists about 200,000 clones, around 82% of them singletons. Source material: PBMCs. The gene calls are TRBV11-1 and TRBJ2-2; possibly TRBD1 for D (6 bases). This receptor was taken from a woman aged 25 to 45 in good health and CMV-seropositive. CDR3 bases: TGTGCCAGCAGCAACCGACAGGCCGGGGAGCTGTTTTTT. As protein: CASSNRQAGELFF.